This section outlines one T cell receptor beta chain sequence together with its context. Its antigen is not known. This sample was taken from a study of cytomegalovirus exposure and HLA in healthy donors. CDR3 length: 11 amino acids. V lost 4 bases to trimming and J lost 7 bases, with 8 bases between them. The V gene's germline CDR1 is SGHTA and CDR2 FQGNSA. Overall study results and limits: Rare TCR sequences dominated, though some public TCRs recurred in many donors. A prior analysis recorded that most TCR beta V segments were productive about 87% or about 30% of the time. The listing of 160 or so TCR beta chains classed them as cytomegalovirus-associated. Most subjects had HLA-A and HLA-B alleles reportedly predicted accurately by TCR beta sequences.

A multiplex PCR was run with 60 Vbeta primers and 13 Jbeta primers. Using immunoSEQ multiplex PCR, the repertoire was profiled, and TCRdb retains in-frame clones only, with some absent. The sample holds under 200,000 clones. The chain uses TRBV7-2 and TRBJ2-7; D may be TRBD2 (6 bases). This clonotype originated in a man aged 25 to 40 in good health and CMV-seronegative. The sample was PBMCs. CDR3 coding DNA: TGTGCCAGCAGCTACGGAGGGGAGCAGTACTTC. It is translated as CASSYGGEQYF.